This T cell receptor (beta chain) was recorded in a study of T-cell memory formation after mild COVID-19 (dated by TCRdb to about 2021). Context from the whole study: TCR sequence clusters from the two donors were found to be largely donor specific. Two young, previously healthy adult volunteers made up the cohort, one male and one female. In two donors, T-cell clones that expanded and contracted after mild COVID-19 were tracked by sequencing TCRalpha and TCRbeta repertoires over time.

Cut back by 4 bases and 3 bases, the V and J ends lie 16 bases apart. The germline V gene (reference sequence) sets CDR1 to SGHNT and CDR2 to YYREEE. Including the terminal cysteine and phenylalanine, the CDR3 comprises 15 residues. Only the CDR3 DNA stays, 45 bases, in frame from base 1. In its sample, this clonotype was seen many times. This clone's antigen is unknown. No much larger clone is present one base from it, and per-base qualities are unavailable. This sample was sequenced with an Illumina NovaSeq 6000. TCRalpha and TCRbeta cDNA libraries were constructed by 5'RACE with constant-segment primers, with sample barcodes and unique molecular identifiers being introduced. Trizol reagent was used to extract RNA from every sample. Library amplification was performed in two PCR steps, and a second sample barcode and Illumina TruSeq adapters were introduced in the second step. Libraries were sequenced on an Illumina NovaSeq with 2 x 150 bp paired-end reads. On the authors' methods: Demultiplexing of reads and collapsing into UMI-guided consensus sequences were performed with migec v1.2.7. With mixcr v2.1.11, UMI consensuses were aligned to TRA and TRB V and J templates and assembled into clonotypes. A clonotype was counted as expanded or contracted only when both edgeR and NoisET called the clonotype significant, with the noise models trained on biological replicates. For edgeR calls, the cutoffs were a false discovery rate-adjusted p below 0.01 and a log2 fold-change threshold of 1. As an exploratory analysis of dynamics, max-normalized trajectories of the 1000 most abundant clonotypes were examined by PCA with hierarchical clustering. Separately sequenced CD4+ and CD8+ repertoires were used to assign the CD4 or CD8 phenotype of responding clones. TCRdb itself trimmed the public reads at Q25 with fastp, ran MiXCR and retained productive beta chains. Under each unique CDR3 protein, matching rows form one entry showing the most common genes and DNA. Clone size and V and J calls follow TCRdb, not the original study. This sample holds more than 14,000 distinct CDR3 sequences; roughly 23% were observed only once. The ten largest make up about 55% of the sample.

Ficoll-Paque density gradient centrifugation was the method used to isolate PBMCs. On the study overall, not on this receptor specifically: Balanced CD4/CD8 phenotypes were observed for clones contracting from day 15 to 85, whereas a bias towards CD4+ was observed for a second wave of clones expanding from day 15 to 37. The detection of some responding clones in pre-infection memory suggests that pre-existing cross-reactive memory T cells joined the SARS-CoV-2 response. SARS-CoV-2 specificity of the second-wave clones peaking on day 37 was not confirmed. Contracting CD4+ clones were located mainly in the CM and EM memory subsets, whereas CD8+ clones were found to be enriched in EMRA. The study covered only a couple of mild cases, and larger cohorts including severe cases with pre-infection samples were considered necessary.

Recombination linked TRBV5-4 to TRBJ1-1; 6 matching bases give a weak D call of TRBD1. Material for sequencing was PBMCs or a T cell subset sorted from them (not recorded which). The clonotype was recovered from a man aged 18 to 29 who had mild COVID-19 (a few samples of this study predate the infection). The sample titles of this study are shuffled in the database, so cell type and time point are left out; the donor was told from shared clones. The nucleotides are TGTGCCAGCAGCGATTGGACAGCTAAGCACACTGAAGCTTTCTTT. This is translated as CASSDWTAKHTEAFF.